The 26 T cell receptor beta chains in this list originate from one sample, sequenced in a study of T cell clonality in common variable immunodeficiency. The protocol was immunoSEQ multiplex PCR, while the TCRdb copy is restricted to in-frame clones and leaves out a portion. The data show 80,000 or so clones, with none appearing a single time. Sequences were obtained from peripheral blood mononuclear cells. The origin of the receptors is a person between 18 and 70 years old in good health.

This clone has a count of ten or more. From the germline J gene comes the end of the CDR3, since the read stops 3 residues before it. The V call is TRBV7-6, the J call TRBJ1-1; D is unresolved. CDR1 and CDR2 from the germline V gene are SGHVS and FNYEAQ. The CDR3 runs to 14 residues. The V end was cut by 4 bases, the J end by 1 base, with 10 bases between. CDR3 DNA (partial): TGTGCCAGCAGCTCAAGGGCCGGGAACACTGAA. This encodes CASSSRAGNTE. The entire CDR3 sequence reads CASSSRAGNTEAFF.

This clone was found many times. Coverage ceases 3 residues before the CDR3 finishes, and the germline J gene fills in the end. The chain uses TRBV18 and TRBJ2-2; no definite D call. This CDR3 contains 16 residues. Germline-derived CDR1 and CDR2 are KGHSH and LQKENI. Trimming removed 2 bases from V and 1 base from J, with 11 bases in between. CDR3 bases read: TGTGCCAGCTCACCAAACCGACACCTGAACACCGGGGAG. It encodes CASSPNRHLNTGE. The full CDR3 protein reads CASSPNRHLNTGELFF.

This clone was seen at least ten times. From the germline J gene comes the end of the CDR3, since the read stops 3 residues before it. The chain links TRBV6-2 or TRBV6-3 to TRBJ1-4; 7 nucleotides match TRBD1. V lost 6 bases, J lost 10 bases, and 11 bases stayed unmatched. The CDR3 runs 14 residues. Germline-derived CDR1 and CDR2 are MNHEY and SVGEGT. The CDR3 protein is CASRPGTVYAKLFF. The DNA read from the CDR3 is TGTGCCAGCAGACCGGGGACAGTCTATGCAAAA.

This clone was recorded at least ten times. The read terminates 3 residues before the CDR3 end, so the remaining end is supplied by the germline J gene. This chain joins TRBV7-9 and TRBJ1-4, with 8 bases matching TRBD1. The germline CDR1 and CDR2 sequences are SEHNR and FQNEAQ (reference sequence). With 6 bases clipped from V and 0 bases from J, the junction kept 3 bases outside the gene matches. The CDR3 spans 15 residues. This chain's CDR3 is CASRGQGATNEKLFF. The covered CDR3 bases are TGTGCCAGCAGAGGACAGGGAGCAACTAATGAAAAA.

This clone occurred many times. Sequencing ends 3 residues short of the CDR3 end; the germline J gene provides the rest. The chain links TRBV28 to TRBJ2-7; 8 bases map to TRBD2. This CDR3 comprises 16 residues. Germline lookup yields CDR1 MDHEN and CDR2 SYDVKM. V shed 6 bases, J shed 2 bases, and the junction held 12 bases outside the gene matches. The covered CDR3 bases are TGTGCCAGCAGAGAGCGAGCGGGAGCGGGACCCTACGAG. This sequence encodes CASRERAGAGPYE. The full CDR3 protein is CASRERAGAGPYEQYF.

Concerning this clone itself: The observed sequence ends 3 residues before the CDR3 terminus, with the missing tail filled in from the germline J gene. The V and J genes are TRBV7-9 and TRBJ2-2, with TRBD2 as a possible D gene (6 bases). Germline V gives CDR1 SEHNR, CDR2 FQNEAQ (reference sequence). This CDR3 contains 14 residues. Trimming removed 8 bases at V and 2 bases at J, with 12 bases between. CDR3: CASLSGLNTGELFF. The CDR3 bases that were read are TGTGCCAGCCTCTCGGGACTCAACACCGGGGAG. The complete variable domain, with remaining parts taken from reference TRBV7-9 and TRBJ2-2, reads DTGVSQNPRHKITKRGQNVTFRCDPISEHNRLYWYRQTLGQGPEFLTYFQNEAQLEKSRLLSDRFSAERPKGSFSTLEIQRTEQGDSAMYLCASLSGLNTGELFFGEGSRLTVL.

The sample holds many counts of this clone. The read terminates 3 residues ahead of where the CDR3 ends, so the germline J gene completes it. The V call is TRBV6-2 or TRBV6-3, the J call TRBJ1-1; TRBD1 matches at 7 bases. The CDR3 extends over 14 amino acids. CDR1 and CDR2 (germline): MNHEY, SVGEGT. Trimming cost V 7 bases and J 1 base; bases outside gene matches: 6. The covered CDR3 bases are TGTGCCAGCACCTTGACAGGGAGGAACACTGAA. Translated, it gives CASTLTGRNTE. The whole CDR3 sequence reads CASTLTGRNTEAFF.

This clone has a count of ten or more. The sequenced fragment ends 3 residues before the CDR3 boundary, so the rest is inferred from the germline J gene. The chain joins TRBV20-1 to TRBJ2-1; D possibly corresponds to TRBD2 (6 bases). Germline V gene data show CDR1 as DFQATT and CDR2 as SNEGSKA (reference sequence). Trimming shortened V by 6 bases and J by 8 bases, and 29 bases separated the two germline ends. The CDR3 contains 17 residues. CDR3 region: CSARGSESQGLIHEQFF. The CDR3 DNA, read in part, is TGCAGTGCGAGGGGCTCGGAGAGTCAGGGACTTATCCATGAG.

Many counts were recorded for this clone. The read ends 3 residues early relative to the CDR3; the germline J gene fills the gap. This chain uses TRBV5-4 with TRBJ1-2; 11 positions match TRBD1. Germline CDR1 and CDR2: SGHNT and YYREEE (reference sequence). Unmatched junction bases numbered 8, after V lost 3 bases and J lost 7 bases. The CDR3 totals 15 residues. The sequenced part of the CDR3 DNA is TGTGCCAGCAGCTCGAGGACAGGGGGCGCGGTTGGC. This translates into CASSSRTGGAVG. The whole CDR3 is CASSSRTGGAVGYTF.

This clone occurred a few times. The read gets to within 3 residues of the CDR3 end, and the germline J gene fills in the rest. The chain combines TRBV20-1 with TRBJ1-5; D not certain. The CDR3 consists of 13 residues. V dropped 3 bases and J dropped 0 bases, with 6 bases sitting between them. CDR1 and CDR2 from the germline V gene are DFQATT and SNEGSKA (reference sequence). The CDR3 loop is CSASTYSNQPQHF. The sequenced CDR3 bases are TGCAGTGCTAGCACTTATAGCAATCAGCCC.

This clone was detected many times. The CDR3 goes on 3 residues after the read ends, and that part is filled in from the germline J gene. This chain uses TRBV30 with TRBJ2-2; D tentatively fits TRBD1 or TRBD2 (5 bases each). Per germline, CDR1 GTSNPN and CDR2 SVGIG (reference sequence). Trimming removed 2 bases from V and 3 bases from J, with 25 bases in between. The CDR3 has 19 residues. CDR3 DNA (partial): TGTGCCTGGAGTAAATTAGGCGGCAGGGAGAATCGTTACACCGGGGAG. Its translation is CAWSKLGGRENRYTGE. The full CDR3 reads CAWSKLGGRENRYTGELFF. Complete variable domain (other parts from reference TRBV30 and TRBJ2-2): SQTIHQWPATLVQPVGSPLSLECTVEGTSNPNLYWYRQAAGRGLQLLFYSVGIGQISSEVPQNLSASRPQDRQFILSSKKLLLSDSGFYLCAWSKLGGRENRYTGELFFGEGSRLTVL.

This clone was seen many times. CDR3: CASSSTTDTIYF. Incomplete CDR3 DNA: TGTGCCAGCTCATCGACTACGGACACC. This chain links TRBV18 with TRBJ1-3; D remains ambiguous. Read sequence stops 3 residues before the CDR3 end, and the germline J gene provides the missing end. CDR3 length: 12 amino acids. The V end was cut by 5 bases, the J end by 8 bases, with 10 bases between. Germline V gene lookup returns CDR1 KGHSH and CDR2 LQKENI.

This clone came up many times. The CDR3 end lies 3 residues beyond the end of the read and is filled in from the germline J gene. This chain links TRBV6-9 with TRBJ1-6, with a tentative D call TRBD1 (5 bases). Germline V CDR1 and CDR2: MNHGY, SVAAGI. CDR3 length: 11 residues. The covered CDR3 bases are TGTGCTTTGGGGGGGAATTCACCC. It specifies CALGGNSP. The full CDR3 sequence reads CALGGNSPLHF.

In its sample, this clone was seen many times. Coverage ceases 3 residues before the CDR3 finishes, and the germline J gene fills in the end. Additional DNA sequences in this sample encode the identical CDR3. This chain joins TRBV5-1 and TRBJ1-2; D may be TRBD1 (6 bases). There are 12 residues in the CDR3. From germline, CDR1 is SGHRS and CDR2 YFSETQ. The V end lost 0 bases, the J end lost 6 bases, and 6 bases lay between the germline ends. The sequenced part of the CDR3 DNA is TGCGCCAGCAGCTTGGACAGGGATGGC. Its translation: CASSLDRDG. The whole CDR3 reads CASSLDRDGYTF.

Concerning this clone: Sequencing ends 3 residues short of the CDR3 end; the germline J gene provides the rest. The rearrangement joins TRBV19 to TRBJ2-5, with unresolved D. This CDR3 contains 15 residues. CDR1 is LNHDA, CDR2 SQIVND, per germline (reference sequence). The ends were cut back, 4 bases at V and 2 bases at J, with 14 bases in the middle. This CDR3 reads CASSTLPRGQETQYF. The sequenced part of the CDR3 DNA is TGTGCCAGTAGTACCCTCCCTCGCGGTCAAGAGACC.

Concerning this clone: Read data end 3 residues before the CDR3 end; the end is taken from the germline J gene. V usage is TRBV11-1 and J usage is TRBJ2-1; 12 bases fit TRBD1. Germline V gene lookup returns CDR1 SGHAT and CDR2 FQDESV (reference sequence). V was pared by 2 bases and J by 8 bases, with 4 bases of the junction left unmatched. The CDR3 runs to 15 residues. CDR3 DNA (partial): TGTGCCAGCAGCTTATGGGACAGGGGGCGATATGAG. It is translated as CASSLWDRGRYE. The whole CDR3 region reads CASSLWDRGRYEQFF.

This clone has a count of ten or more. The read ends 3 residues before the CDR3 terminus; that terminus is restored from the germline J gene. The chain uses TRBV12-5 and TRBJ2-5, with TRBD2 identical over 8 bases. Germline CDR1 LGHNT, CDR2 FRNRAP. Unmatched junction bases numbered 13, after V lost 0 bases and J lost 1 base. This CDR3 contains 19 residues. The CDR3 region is CASGLVRLAGGPIQETQYF. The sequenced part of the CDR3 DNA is TGTGCTAGTGGTTTGGTACGGCTAGCGGGCGGACCGATCCAAGAGACC.

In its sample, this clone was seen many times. CDR3 loop: CASTLNPGLAGGEQYF. The part of the CDR3 DNA that was read is TGTGCCAGCACCCTCAACCCGGGACTAGCGGGAGGCGAG. J is TRBJ2-7 and V is TRBV28; 15 bases are a match to TRBD2. The read ends 3 residues early relative to the CDR3; the germline J gene fills the gap. The germline V gene has CDR1 MDHEN and CDR2 SYDVKM. CDR3 length equals 16 residues. Germline trimming cut 7 bases from V and 6 bases from J; bases unmatched to any gene: 10.

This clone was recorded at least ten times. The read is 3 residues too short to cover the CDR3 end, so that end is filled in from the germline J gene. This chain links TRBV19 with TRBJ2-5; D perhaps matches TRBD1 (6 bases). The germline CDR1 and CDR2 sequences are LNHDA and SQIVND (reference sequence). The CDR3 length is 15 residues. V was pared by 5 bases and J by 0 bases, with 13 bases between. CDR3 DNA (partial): TGTGCCAGTAGTCCACGGGACATAAACCAAGAGACC. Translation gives CASSPRDINQET. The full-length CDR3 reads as CASSPRDINQETQYF.

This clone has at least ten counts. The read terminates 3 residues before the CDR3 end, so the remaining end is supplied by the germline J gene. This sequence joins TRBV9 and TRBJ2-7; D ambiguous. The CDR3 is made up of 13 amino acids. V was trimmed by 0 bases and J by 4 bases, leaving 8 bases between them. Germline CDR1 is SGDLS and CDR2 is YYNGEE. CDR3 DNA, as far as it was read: TGTGCCAGCAGCGTAGGACACTCGTACGAG. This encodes CASSVGHSYE. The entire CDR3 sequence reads CASSVGHSYEQYF. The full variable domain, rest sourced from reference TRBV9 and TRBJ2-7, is DSGVTQTPKHLITATGQRVTLRCSPRSGDLSVYWYQQSLDQGLQFLIQYYNGEERAKGNILERFSAQQFPDLHSELNLSSLELGDSALYFCASSVGHSYEQYFGPGTRLTVT.

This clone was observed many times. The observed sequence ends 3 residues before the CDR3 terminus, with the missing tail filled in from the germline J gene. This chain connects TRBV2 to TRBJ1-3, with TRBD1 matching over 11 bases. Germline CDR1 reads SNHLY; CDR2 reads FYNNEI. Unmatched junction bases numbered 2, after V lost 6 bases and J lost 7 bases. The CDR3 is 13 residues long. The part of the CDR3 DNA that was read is TGTGCCAGCAGGTGGGACAGGGGGAACACC. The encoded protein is CASRWDRGNT. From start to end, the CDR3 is CASRWDRGNTIYF.

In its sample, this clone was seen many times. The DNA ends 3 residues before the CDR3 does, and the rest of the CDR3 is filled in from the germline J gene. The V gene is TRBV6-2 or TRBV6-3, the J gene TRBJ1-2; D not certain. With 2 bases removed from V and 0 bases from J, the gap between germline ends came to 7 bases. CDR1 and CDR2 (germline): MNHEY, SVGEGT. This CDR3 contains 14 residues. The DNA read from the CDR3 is TGTGCCAGCAGTTACGGTACGGCTAACTATGGC. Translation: CASSYGTANYG. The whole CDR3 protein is CASSYGTANYGYTF.

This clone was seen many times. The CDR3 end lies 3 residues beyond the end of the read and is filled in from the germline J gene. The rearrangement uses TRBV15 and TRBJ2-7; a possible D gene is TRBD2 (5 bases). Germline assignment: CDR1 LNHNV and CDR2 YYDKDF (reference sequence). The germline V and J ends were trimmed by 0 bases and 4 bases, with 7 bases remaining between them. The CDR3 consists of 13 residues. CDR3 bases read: TGTGCCACCAGCAGAGATCCGGGGTACGAG. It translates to CATSRDPGYE. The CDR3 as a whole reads CATSRDPGYEQYF.

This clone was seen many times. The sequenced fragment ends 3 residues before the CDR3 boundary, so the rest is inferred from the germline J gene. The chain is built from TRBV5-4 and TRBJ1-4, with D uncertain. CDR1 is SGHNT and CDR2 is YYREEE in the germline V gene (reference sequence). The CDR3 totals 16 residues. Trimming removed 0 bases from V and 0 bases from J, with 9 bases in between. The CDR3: CASSLGSTTTNEKLFF. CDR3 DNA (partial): TGTGCCAGCAGCTTGGGGTCCACTACAACTAATGAAAAA.

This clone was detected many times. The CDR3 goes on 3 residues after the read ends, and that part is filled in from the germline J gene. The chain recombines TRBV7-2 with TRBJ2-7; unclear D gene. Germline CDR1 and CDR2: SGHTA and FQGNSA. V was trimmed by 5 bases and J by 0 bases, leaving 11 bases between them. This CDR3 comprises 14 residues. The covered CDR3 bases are TGTGCCAGCAGCCCCCACGGCGGCTCCTACGAG. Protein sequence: CASSPHGGSYE. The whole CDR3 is CASSPHGGSYEQYF.

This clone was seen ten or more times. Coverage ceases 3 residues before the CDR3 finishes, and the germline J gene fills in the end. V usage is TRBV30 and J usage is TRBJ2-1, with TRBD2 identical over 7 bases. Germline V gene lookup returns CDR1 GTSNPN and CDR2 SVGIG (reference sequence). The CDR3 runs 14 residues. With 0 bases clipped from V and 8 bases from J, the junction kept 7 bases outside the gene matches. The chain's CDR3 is CAWSVGLAVDEQFF. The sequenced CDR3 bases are TGTGCCTGGAGTGTAGGTCTAGCGGTCGATGAG.